This T cell receptor beta chain was recovered during a study of cytomegalovirus exposure and HLA in healthy donors. The CDR3 spans 14 residues. Germline CDR1 is SGHRS and CDR2 is YFSETQ. Trimming removed 5 bases from V and 3 bases from J, with 15 bases in between. The study ran its PCR with 60 Vbeta and 13 Jbeta primers. Sequenced by immunoSEQ multiplex PCR; TCRdb stores in-frame clones only, minus some. The table shows under 200,000 clones, with around 80% occurring only once. As for the donors, each was a healthy bone marrow donor. At sampling all donors were nominally healthy, likely with unrecorded immune exposures. Study-level findings and limits: Data from an earlier analysis indicated that most TCR beta V segments were productive either about 87% or about 30% of the time.

As concerns this clone: What it recognizes is unknown.

Sample: PBMCs. The sequence was obtained from a woman in her twenties or thirties in good health and CMV-seropositive. V gene TRBV5-1 combines with J gene TRBJ2-7, with D possibly matching TRBD1 (6 bases). DNA of the CDR3: TGCGCCAGCAGTCCGACAGGTATCGACTACGAGCAGTACTTC. It specifies CASSPTGIDYEQYF.